This T cell receptor beta chain was found in a study of breast tumors, draining lymph nodes, adjacent tissues. Overall study findings and caveats: Tumor repertoires ranked between lymph nodes and nontumor tissue in diversity, with V and J gene preferences. Most tumor T cells seemingly derive from lymph node, then expand in tumor.

The V end was cut by 4 bases, the J end by 3 bases, with 19 bases between. The germline V gene encodes CDR1 SGDLS and CDR2 YYNGEE. The CDR3 totals 16 residues. Each CDR3 protein is one row after TCRdb ran MiXCR on the multiplex PCR reads. Here the sample spans 200,000 to 250,000 distinct CDR3 sequences, about 34% being singletons. About this clonotype itself: No antigen is known for it.

Samples came from axillary lymph nodes draining the breast cancer. Sequencing was performed on axillary lymph node tissue. The source of this sequence is a female donor with breast cancer. Some clones in this sample may be carry-over from other donors' samples. The V gene is TRBV9, the J gene TRBJ1-2; perhaps TRBD1 as D (6 bases). The chain's CDR3 is CASSPWAGGAHYGYTF. In DNA form, the CDR3 reads TGTGCCAGCAGCCCCTGGGCGGGGGGCGCTCACTATGGCTACACCTTC.